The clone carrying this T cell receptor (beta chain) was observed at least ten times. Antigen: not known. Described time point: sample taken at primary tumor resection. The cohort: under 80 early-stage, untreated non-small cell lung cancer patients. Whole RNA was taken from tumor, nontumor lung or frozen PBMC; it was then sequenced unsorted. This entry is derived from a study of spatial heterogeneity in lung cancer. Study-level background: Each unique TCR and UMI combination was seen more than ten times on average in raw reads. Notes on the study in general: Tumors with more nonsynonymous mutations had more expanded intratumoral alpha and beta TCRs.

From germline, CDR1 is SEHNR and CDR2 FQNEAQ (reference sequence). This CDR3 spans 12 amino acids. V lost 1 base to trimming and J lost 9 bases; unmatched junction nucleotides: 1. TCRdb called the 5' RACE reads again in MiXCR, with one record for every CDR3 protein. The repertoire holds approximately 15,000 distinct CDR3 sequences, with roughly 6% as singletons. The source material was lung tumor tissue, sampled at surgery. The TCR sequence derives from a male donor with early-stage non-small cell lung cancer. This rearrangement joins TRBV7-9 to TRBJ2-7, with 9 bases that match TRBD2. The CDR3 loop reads CASSLGTSVQYF. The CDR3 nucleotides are TGTGCCAGCAGCTTAGGGACTAGCGTGCAGTACTTC. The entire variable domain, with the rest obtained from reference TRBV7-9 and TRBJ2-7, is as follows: DTGVSQNPRHKITKRGQNVTFRCDPISEHNRLYWYRQTLGQGPEFLTYFQNEAQLEKSRLLSDRFSAERPKGSFSTLEIQRTEQGDSAMYLCASSLGTSVQYFGPGTRLTVT.